This T cell receptor (beta chain) was captured by sequencing in a study of shared T cell receptors in the human thymus. This CDR3 contains 12 residues. V trimming: 7 bases; J trimming: 12 bases; junction bases outside the gene matches: 8. Germline V gene data show CDR1 as SNHLY and CDR2 as FYNNEI. Only in-frame clones appear in the TCRdb table, and some are missing; sequencing was by immunoSEQ multiplex PCR. Counted here are 500,000 to 850,000 clones, approximately 87% occurring once; the ten biggest clones make up 0.0094%. This sample also appeared in a second study, on human thymus T cells. As that study records: From resections taken during corrective heart surgery, the thymus tissue was obtained. Use of V and J genes seemed skewed within the thymic and blood repertoires. In unrelated individuals, thymic repertoires overlapped highly, according to related research.

V is TRBV2 and J is TRBJ2-1; 8 positions match TRBD2. This sequence originates from a boy in the first two years of life with a congenital heart defect. Source material: thymocytes. CDR3 in DNA: TGTGCCAGCACCTGGGCGGGGGGATCGCAGTTCTTC. Encoded protein: CASTWAGGSQFF.